A single sample gave rise to the 28 T cell receptor beta chains below, sequenced in a study of graft-versus-host responses after intestinal transplantation (dated by TCRdb to the early 2020s). Their recognized antigens are unknown. The sample's time point label, in plain terms: cells obtained before transplantation from donor or recipient. The library was produced with the immunoSEQ multiplex PCR assay. TCRdb took this table from immuneACCESS and kept in-frame rearrangements with V and J called. Such tables lack part of the clones; where checked against another copy, unresolved V genes explain under half of the gap, and the rest is unexplained. The sample contains fewer than 55,000 clones, 85% to 95% of them found a single time. The ten top clones hold 0.2% to 0.25% of the sample. Specimen: unstimulated CD8+ T cells sorted from spleen or lymph node cells, collected before transplant. All receptors derive from a human donor who was the organ donor for an intestinal transplant.

The rearrangement joins TRBV11-2 to TRBJ1-2; tentatively, D is TRBD1 (5 bases). The V end was cut by 0 bases, the J end by 4 bases, with 18 bases between. Germline CDR1 and CDR2: SGHAT and FQNNGV. The CDR3 has 17 residues. CDR3 DNA sequence: TGTGCCAGCAGCTTAGAAGTTTTGGGGCAGCCCGTCTATGGCTACACCTTC. Translating gives CASSLEVLGQPVYGYTF.

The CDR3 is CASRQTGPATNEKLFF. The CDR3 nucleotides read TGTGCCAGCAGACAGACAGGTCCCGCAACTAATGAAAAACTGTTTTTT. The chain employs TRBV7-8 and TRBJ1-4, with a possible D match to TRBD1 (6 bases). The CDR3 runs 16 residues. Germline V lookup: CDR1 SGHVS, CDR2 FQNEAQ. V dropped 6 bases and J dropped 0 bases, with 14 bases sitting between them.

This clone was seen once. The rearrangement joins TRBV7-3 to TRBJ1-6; D gene ambiguous. Germline values: CDR1 SGHTA, CDR2 FQGTGA. Trimming cost V 7 bases and J 4 bases, with 17 bases left between them. CDR3 length: 16 residues. CDR3 DNA sequence: TGTGCCAGCACCCCCGTCATAGCTCCGTATAATTCACCCCTCCACTTT. This sequence encodes CASTPVIAPYNSPLHF.

The chain joins TRBV10-3 to TRBJ2-1; D is perhaps TRBD2 (5 bases). The germline V gene encodes CDR1 ENHRY and CDR2 SYGVKD. The CDR3 sequence is 14 residues long. Trimming removed 6 bases from V and 0 bases from J, with 9 bases in between. CDR3 nucleotide sequence: TGTGCCATCAGGCGGGTAAGCTCCTACAATGAGCAGTTCTTC. Its translation: CAIRRVSSYNEQFF.

The J gene is TRBJ2-1, the V gene TRBV6-5, with TRBD2 identical over 10 bases. The germline gives CDR1 MNHEY, CDR2 SVGAGI. After removal of 0 bases from V and 5 bases from J, the junction contained 1 base not matched to a gene. This CDR3 is built from 15 residues. CDR3: CASSYSAGGHNEQFF. The CDR3 coding sequence is TGTGCCAGCAGTTACTCAGCGGGGGGGCACAATGAGCAGTTCTTC.

This chain uses TRBV27 with TRBJ2-7, with TRBD2 as a possible D gene (6 bases). Germline CDR1 MNHEY, CDR2 SMNVEV (reference sequence). V lost 7 bases and J lost 3, with 16 bases in between. This CDR3 region has 14 residues. Here the CDR3 DNA reads TGTGCCAGCACTCCCGGAGGGGTGGGCTACGAGCAGTACTTC. Protein product: CASTPGGVGYEQYF.

The gene calls are TRBV9 and TRBJ2-7; 9 nucleotides agree with TRBD2. V trimming: 0 bases; J trimming: 2 bases; junction bases outside the gene matches: 3. In germline, CDR1 is SGDLS, CDR2 YYNGEE. The CDR3 loop spans 15 amino acids. The CDR3 loop is CASSVVASGAYEQYF. CDR3 in DNA: TGTGCCAGCAGCGTAGTGGCTAGCGGGGCCTACGAGCAGTACTTC.

The chain carries TRBV28 and TRBJ2-7; the match to TRBD1 covers 8 bases. CDR1 is MDHEN and CDR2 is SYDVKM in the germline V gene. This CDR3 spans 17 amino acids. Unmatched junction bases numbered 12, after V lost 3 bases and J lost 2 bases. The CDR3 DNA follows: TGTGCCAGCAGTTTTTTGATCGGACAGGGTTGGCCCTACGAGCAGTACTTC. It specifies CASSFLIGQGWPYEQYF.

This clone was recorded only once. The V call is TRBV7-9, the J call TRBJ1-3, with 8 bases aligning to TRBD1. Per germline, CDR1 SEHNR and CDR2 FQNEAQ (reference sequence). This CDR3 comprises 17 residues. The V and J ends lost 0 bases and 2 bases, in that order; junction bases with no gene match: 6. CDR3: CASSLARGDRPGNTIYF. In DNA, the CDR3 is TGTGCCAGCAGCTTAGCGCGGGGGGACAGGCCTGGAAACACCATATATTTT. Full variable domain (missing parts from reference TRBV7-9 and TRBJ1-3): DTGVSQNPRHKITKRGQNVTFRCDPISEHNRLYWYRQTLGQGPEFLTYFQNEAQLEKSRLLSDRFSAERPKGSFSTLEIQRTEQGDSAMYLCASSLARGDRPGNTIYFGEGSWLTVV.

The V call is TRBV9, the J call TRBJ1-2, with D possibly being TRBD1 (6 bases). Trimming left V 3 bases short and J 2 bases short, with 26 bases between. This CDR3 has 19 amino acids. Germline loops: CDR1 SGDLS, CDR2 YYNGEE. The CDR3 reads CASSADIYGGDRVNYGYTF. In DNA form, the CDR3 reads TGTGCCAGCAGCGCCGACATTTACGGGGGCGACCGAGTAAACTATGGCTACACCTTC.

V is TRBV9 and J is TRBJ1-2; 9 bases align to TRBD1. The CDR3 runs 13 residues. Per germline, CDR1 SGDLS and CDR2 YYNGEE. Losses at the gene ends were 2 bases for V and 6 bases for J; bases not matched to a gene: 2. The CDR3 protein is CASSVGTGNGYTF. Written as DNA, the CDR3 is TGTGCCAGCAGCGTGGGGACAGGGAATGGCTACACCTTC.

The rearrangement uses TRBV10-3 and TRBJ2-5; D might be TRBD1 or TRBD2, each matching 5 bases. The CDR3 is made up of 15 amino acids. Trimming pared 7 bases from V and 2 bases from J, leaving 17 bases between. The germline V gene has CDR1 ENHRY and CDR2 SYGVKD. Here the CDR3 reads CAITRDGKIQETQYF. The CDR3 bases are TGTGCCATCACCAGGGACGGTAAAATTCAAGAGACCCAGTACTTC.

This rearrangement joins TRBV11-2 to TRBJ2-7, with D possibly being TRBD1 (6 bases). The germline V and J ends were trimmed by 1 base and 3 bases, with 10 bases remaining between them. CDR1 SGHAT and CDR2 FQNNGV come from the germline V gene. The CDR3 length is 14 residues. DNA of the CDR3: TGTGCCAGCAGCTTAGGCACAGGGAACTACGAGCAGTACTTC. This sequence encodes CASSLGTGNYEQYF.

The chain couples TRBV11-1 to TRBJ2-7, with a tentative D call TRBD1 (5 bases). Per the germline V gene, CDR1 is SGHAT and CDR2 is FQDESV (reference sequence). V dropped 5 bases and J dropped 3 bases, with 8 bases sitting between them. The CDR3 spans 12 residues. This CDR3 is CASSTTVYEQYF. In DNA form, the CDR3 reads TGTGCCAGCAGCACGACAGTCTACGAGCAGTACTTC.

The chain has TRBV7-9 and TRBJ1-1, with 9 bases lining up with TRBD1. In germline, CDR1 is SEHNR, CDR2 FQNEAQ (reference sequence). The CDR3 contains 17 residues. V lost 5 bases and J lost 0; bases outside the gene matches: 10. The CDR3 DNA reads TGTGCCAGCAGCGTCCGGGACAGGGTAGGAATGAACACTGAAGCTTTCTTT. Translation gives CASSVRDRVGMNTEAFF.

The V call is TRBV6-6, the J call TRBJ1-1; 7 bases map to TRBD1. Germline V gives CDR1 MNHNY, CDR2 SVGAGI (reference sequence). The CDR3 extends over 15 amino acids. The J segment lost 4 bases and the V segment lost 4 bases, leaving 9 bases of the junction unmatched. The DNA of the CDR3 is TGTGCCAGCAGTTCTACAGGGGTGGGAGTCACTGAAGCTTTCTTT. It encodes CASSSTGVGVTEAFF.

V gene TRBV6-1 combines with J gene TRBJ2-7, with D hard to call. CDR3 size: 14 residues. Germline-derived CDR1 and CDR2 are MNHNS and SASEGT. V lost 2 bases, J lost 3 bases, and 11 bases lay in between. This CDR3 reads CASSEYKGGYEQYF. The CDR3 DNA reads as TGTGCCAGCAGTGAATATAAGGGTGGCTACGAGCAGTACTTC.

The gene calls are TRBV2 and TRBJ1-2; TRBD1 might be the D (5 bases). Per the germline V gene, CDR1 is SNHLY and CDR2 is FYNNEI. The V end was cut by 0 bases, the J end by 1 base, with 6 bases between. The CDR3 consists of 14 residues. CDR3 DNA sequence: TGTGCCAGCAGTGAAGCACAGGATAACTATGGCTACACCTTC. This gives the protein CASSEAQDNYGYTF. Full variable domain (outside the CDR3, taken from reference TRBV2 and TRBJ1-2): EPEVTQTPSHQVTQMGQEVILRCVPISNHLYFYWYRQILGQKVEFLVSFYNNEISEKSEIFDDQFSVERPDGSNFTLKIRSTKLEDSAMYFCASSEAQDNYGYTFGSGTRLTVV.

The chain recombines TRBV7-3 with TRBJ1-2; 9 nucleotides match TRBD1. The germline CDR1 and CDR2 sequences are SGHTA and FQGTGA. V shed 5 bases and J 0 bases; nucleotides not matched to a gene: 4. The CDR3 runs to 15 residues. The CDR3 region is CASSPTGGTNYGYTF. CDR3 coding DNA: TGTGCCAGCAGCCCAACAGGGGGCACTAACTATGGCTACACCTTC.

The genes are TRBV14 and TRBJ2-5; maybe TRBD2 (7 bases). V was pared by 0 bases and J by 4 bases, with 12 bases between. In germline, CDR1 is SGHDN, CDR2 FVKESK. The CDR3 runs 15 residues. CDR3: CASSQDVGGLETQYF. The DNA for the CDR3 is TGTGCCAGCAGCCAAGATGTCGGGGGGCTAGAGACCCAGTACTTC.

The CDR3 bases are TGCGCCAGCAGCCACGAGATGCTAGCGGGGTCCGGAAACACCATATATTTT. It is translated as CASSHEMLAGSGNTIYF. The rearrangement links TRBV4-3 to TRBJ1-3, with D unresolved. The CDR3 runs 17 residues. The ends were cut back, 3 bases at V and 4 bases at J, with 19 bases in the middle. Germline V gene data show CDR1 as LGHNA and CDR2 as YSLEER.

V is TRBV9 and J is TRBJ1-4; D ambiguous. The CDR3 runs to 15 residues. Germline-derived CDR1 and CDR2 are SGDLS and YYNGEE. The V gene lost 3 bases and the J gene lost 3 bases, with 12 bases spanning the gap. The CDR3 sequence: CASSAYSPPNEKLFF. The CDR3 nucleotides read TGTGCCAGCAGCGCGTACAGCCCTCCTAATGAAAAACTGTTTTTT. The whole variable domain, remainder taken from reference TRBV9 and TRBJ1-4, is DSGVTQTPKHLITATGQRVTLRCSPRSGDLSVYWYQQSLDQGLQFLIQYYNGEERAKGNILERFSAQQFPDLHSELNLSSLELGDSALYFCASSAYSPPNEKLFFGSGTQLSVL.

The V call is TRBV4-3, the J call TRBJ1-4; D is undetermined. This CDR3 has 16 amino acids. Germline CDR1 is LGHNA and CDR2 is YSLEER. V lost 1 base and J 0 bases, leaving 9 bases between the germline ends. The CDR3 DNA reads as TGCGCCAGCAGCCAAGTGTTTGCTTCAACTAATGAAAAACTGTTTTTT. Protein product: CASSQVFASTNEKLFF.

V and J are TRBV11-3 and TRBJ2-3; 7 positions match TRBD2. Germline CDR1 reads SGHNT; CDR2 reads YENEEA. After removal of 4 bases from V and 1 base from J, the junction contained 8 bases not matched to a gene. The CDR3 runs to 16 residues. The DNA for the CDR3 is TGTGCCAGCAGCTCGAGGACTAGTGGAGGCACAGATACGCAGTATTTT. Its protein is CASSSRTSGGTDTQYF.

This clone has only one observation. The chain links TRBV2 to TRBJ2-1; D is possibly TRBD2 (7 bases). The CDR3 has 16 amino acids. The germline V and J ends were trimmed by 7 bases and 6 bases, with 22 bases remaining between them. In germline, CDR1 is SNHLY, CDR2 FYNNEI. CDR3 DNA sequence: TGTGCCAGCATCCCTTCCGGGGGGCTAACAGGCAATGAGCAGTTCTTC. Translating gives CASIPSGGLTGNEQFF.

The chain has TRBV5-1 and TRBJ2-3; D ambiguous. CDR3 size: 16 residues. V was pared by 0 bases and J by 4 bases, with 15 bases between. Germline V gene data show CDR1 as SGHRS and CDR2 as YFSETQ. The DNA of the CDR3 is TGCGCCAGCAGCTTGGTCCCCTACGGGCCGCCAGATACGCAGTATTTT. This gives the protein CASSLVPYGPPDTQYF.

The J gene is TRBJ2-5, the V gene TRBV11-3; tentatively, D is TRBD2 (7 bases). V lost 4 bases to trimming and J lost 4 bases, with 13 bases between them. The CDR3 covers 14 residues. The germline gives CDR1 SGHNT, CDR2 YENEEA. Here the CDR3 reads CASSWQGGGETQYF. The CDR3 DNA reads TGTGCCAGCAGCTGGCAGGGAGGGGGAGAGACCCAGTACTTC.

The genes are TRBV15 and TRBJ1-2; D not certain. Per germline, CDR1 LNHNV and CDR2 YYDKDF (reference sequence). The CDR3 has 16 amino acids. V shed 2 bases and J shed 6 bases, with 19 bases lying between them. CDR3 sequence reads: CATSRPPPEGSNGYTF. CDR3 DNA: TGTGCCACCAGCAGACCTCCCCCGGAAGGGAGTAATGGCTACACCTTC.